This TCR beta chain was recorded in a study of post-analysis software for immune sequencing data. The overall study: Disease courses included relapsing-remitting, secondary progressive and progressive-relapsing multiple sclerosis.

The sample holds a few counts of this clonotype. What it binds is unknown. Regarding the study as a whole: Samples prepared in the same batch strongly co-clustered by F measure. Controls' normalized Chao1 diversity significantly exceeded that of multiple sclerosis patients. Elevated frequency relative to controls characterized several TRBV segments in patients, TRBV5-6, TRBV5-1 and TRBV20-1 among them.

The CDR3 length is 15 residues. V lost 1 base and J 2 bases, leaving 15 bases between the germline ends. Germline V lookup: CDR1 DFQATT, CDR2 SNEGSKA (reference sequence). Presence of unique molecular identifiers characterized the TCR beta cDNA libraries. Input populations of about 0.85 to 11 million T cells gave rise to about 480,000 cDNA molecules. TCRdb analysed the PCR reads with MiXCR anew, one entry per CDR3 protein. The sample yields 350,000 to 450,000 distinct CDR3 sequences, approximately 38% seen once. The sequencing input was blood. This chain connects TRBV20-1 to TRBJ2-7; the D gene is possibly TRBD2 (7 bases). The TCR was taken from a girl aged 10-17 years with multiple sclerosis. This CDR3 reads CSARGPGEGAYEQYF. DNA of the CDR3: TGCAGTGCTAGAGGGCCTGGGGAGGGGGCCTACGAGCAGTACTTC.